The TCR beta chain described here comes from a study of shared clonotypes between healthy human individuals. Study results and limitations: Despite large depth, sorted-subset datasets appeared incompletely sequenced. Researchers sampled blood only, noting tissue repertoires likely differ.

Regarding this clone: No antigen is known for it. Within the sample, other DNA sequences also encode this same CDR3.

Naive CD8 cells comprised CD45RO-negative, CCR7-positively selected cells, excluding terminally differentiated effector memory CD45RA+ cells. All donors were healthy HIV-negative adults lacking recent acute infections or vaccinations. Donors, without exception, were Caucasian adults residing in Nashville, Tennessee. Profiling relied on immunoSEQ multiplex PCR, and the TCRdb table lists in-frame clones only, not all of them. Here the sample spans about 700,000 clones, around 90% being singletons. The V end lost 3 bases, the J end lost 1 base, and 7 bases lay between the germline ends. CDR1 LNHDA and CDR2 SQIVND come from the germline V gene (reference sequence). This CDR3 contains 14 residues.

Sequences were obtained from naive CD8+ T cells sorted from blood. The sequence was obtained from a young man in good health. The chain links TRBV19 to TRBJ1-5, with D maybe TRBD1 (5 bases). The CDR3 region is CASSIRGSNQPQHF. The CDR3 DNA follows: TGTGCCAGTAGTATCCGGGGGAGCAATCAGCCCCAGCATTTT.